This T cell receptor (beta chain) comes out of a study of T cell responses to AZD1222 COVID-19 vaccine. About this clone itself: The antigen remains undetermined.

The CDR3 has 16 residues. Germline V gene data show CDR1 as MNHEY and CDR2 as SVGEGT. J lost 3 bases, V lost 0 bases, and 7 bases had no gene match. The study, taken as a whole, reports: Spike-wide coverage was observed for vaccine-associated CD4 TCRs, with dominant responses at 160-218 and 743-854. White British people made up most donors, females outnumbered males, and clonal diversity was possibly underestimated. Repertoire sampling happened only post peak T cell response.

The protocol was immunoSEQ multiplex PCR, while the TCRdb copy is restricted to in-frame clones and leaves out a portion. The sample includes roughly 250,000 clones, 85% to 95% of them seen just once. Sequencing used peripheral blood, obtained on day 0 of AZD1222 vaccination. The genes are TRBV6-2 or TRBV6-3 and TRBJ1-1; 7 bases map to TRBD1. The sequence was collected from an adult in good health. For the CDR3, the DNA is TGTGCCAGCAGTTACTCAGGGGGACAGAGGGACACTGAAGCTTTCTTT. It encodes CASSYSGGQRDTEAFF.